This T cell receptor beta chain was captured in a study of long-term antiretroviral therapy in people with HIV. Note on this clone: Its antigen remains unknown.

Study-wide results and limits: Following ART, diversity rose but still fell short of transplant donor controls. Blood dating 2004 to 2017 may reflect older ART regimens. Compared with controls, HIV repertoires showed narrower CDR3 length ranges.

There are 13 residues in the CDR3. With 6 bases removed from V and 9 bases from J, the gap between germline ends came to 15 bases. From germline, CDR1 is MNHEY and CDR2 SVGAGI. Cryopreserved PBMC, at 1-10 million per sample, were present before DNA extraction. The assay used was immunoSEQ (version v3.0), run at survey level. Libraries were prepared by immunoSEQ multiplex PCR; TCRdb keeps only in-frame clonotypes and omits some of them. This table has 25,000 to 30,000 clones, roughly 80% appearing once. The chain has TRBV6-5 and TRBJ2-1; D might be TRBD1 or TRBD2, each matching 5 bases. The specimen comprised unsorted PBMCs, sampled 3 years after starting antiretroviral therapy. The source of this sequence is a man aged 35 to 55 with HIV. As DNA, the CDR3 is TGTGCCAGCAGCCCCCTCTGGGGGATTGAGCAGTTCTTC. It is translated as CASSPLWGIEQFF.